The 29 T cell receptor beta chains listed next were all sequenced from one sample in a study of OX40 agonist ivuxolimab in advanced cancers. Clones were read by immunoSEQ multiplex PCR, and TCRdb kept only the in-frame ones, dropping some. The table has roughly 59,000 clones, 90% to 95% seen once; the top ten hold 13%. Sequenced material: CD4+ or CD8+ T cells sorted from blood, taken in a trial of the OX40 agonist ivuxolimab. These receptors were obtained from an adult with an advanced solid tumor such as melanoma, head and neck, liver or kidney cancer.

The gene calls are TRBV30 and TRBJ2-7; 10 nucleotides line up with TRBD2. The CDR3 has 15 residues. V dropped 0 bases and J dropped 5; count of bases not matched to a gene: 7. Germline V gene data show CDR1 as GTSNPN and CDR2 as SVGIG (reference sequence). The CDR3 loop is CAWSVSGLAGDEQYF. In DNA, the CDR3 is TGTGCCTGGAGTGTATCGGGGCTAGCGGGAGACGAGCAGTACTTC.

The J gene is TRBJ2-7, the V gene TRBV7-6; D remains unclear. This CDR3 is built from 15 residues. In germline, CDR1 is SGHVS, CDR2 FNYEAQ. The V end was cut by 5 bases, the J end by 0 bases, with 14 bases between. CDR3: CASSPELASSYEQYF. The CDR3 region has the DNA TGTGCCAGCAGCCCTGAGTTAGCCTCCTCCTACGAGCAGTACTTC.

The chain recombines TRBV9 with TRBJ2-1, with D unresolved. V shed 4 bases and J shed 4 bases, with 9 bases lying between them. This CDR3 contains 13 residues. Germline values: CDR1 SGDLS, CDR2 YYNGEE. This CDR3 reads CASSPSAYNEQFF. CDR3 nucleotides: TGTGCCAGCAGCCCCTCGGCGTACAATGAGCAGTTCTTC.

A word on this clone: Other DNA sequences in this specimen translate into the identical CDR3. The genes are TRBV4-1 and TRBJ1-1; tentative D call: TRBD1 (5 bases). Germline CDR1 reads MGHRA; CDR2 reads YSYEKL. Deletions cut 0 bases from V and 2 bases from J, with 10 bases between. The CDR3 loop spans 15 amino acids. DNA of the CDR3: TGCGCCAGCAGCCAAGAGGGGACGGCTAACACTGAAGCTTTCTTT. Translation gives CASSQEGTANTEAFF.

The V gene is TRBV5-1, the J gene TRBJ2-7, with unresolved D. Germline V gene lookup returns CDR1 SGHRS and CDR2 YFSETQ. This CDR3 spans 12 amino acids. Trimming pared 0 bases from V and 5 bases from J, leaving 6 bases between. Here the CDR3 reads CASSLGQNEQYF. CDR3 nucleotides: TGCGCCAGCAGCTTGGGTCAGAACGAGCAGTACTTC.

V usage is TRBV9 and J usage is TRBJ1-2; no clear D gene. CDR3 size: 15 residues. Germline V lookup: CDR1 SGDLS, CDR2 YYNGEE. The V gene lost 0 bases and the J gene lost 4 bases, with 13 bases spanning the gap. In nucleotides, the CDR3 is TGTGCCAGCAGCGTAGTCCCGGACCCCTCCTATGGCTACACCTTC. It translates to CASSVVPDPSYGYTF. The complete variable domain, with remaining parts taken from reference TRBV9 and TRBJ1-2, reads DSGVTQTPKHLITATGQRVTLRCSPRSGDLSVYWYQQSLDQGLQFLIQYYNGEERAKGNILERFSAQQFPDLHSELNLSSLELGDSALYFCASSVVPDPSYGYTFGSGTRLTVV.

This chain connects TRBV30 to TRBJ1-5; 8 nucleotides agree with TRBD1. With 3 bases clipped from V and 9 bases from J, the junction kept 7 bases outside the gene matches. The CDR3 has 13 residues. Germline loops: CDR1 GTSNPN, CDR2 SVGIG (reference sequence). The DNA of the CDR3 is TGTGCCTGGAGCACAGGGGGGAGGTCGCCCCAGCATTTT. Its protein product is CAWSTGGRSPQHF.

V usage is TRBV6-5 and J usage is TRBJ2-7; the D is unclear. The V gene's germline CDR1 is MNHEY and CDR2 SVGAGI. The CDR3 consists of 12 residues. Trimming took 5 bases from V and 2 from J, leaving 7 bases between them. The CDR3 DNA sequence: TGTGCCAGCAGTCACCCGCCCTACGAGCAGTACTTC. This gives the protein CASSHPPYEQYF.

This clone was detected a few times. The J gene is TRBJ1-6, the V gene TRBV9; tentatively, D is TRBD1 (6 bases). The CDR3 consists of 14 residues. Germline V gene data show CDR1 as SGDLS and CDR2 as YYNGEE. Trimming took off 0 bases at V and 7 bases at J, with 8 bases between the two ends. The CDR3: CASSVAGANSPLHF. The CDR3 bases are TGTGCCAGCAGCGTAGCAGGGGCCAATTCACCCCTCCACTTT.

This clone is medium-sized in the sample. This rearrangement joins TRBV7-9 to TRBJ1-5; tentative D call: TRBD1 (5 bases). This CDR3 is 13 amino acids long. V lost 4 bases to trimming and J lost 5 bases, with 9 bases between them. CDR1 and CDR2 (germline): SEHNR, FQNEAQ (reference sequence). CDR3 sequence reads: CASSYGGYQPQHF. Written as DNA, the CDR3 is TGTGCCAGCAGCTACGGGGGGTATCAGCCCCAGCATTTT.

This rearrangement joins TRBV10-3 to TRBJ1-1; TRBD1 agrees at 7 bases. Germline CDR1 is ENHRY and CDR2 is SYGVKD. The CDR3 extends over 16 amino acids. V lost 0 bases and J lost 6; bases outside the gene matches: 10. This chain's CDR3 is CAISESSWGTAAEAFF. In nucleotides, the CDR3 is TGTGCCATCAGTGAGTCAAGCTGGGGGACAGCGGCTGAAGCTTTCTTT.

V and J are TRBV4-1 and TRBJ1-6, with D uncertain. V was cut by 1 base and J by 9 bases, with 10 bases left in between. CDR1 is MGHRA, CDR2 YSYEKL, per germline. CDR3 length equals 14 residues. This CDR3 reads CASSQVFDSSPLHF. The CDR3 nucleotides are TGCGCCAGCAGCCAAGTTTTCGATAGTTCACCCCTCCACTTT.

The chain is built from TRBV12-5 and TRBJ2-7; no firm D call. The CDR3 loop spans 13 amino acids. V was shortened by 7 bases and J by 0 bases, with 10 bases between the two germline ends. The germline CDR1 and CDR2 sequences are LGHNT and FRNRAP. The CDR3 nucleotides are TGTGCTAGTGCCGACCCGAGCTCCTACGAGCAGTACTTC. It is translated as CASADPSSYEQYF.

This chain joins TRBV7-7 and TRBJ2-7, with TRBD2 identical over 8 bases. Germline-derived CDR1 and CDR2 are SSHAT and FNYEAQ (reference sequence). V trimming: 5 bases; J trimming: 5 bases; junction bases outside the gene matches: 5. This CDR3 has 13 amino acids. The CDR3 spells CASSRGGSDEQYF. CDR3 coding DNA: TGTGCCAGCAGCCGGGGGGGCTCTGACGAGCAGTACTTC. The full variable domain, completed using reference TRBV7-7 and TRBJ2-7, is GAGVSQSPRYKVTKRGQDVTLRCDPISSHATLYWYQQALGQGPEFLTYFNYEAQPDKSGLPSDRFSAERPEGSISTLTIQRTEQRDSAMYRCASSRGGSDEQYFGPGTRLTVT.

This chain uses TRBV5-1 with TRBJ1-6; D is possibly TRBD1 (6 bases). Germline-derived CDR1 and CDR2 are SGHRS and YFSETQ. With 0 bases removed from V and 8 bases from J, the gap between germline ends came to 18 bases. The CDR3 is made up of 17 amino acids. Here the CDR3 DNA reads TGCGCCAGCAGCTTGGGGGATAACAGGGTCATGGATTCACCCCTCCACTTT. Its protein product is CASSLGDNRVMDSPLHF.

DNA of the CDR3: TGCAGCACCCTCGGGGGGTATGGCTACACCTTC. This gives the protein CSTLGGYGYTF. This rearrangement joins TRBV29-1 to TRBJ1-2, with a tentative D call TRBD1 (5 bases). Per germline, CDR1 SQVTM and CDR2 ANQGSEA. V gave up 8 bases and J gave up 5 bases, with 12 bases separating them. This CDR3 contains 11 residues.

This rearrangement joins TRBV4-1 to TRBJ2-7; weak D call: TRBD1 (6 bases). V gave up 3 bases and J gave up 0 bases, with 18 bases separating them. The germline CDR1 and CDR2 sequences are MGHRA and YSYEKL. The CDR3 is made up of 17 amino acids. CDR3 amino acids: CASSHKLTGGSSYEQYF. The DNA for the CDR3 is TGCGCCAGCAGCCACAAATTGACAGGTGGAAGCTCCTACGAGCAGTACTTC.

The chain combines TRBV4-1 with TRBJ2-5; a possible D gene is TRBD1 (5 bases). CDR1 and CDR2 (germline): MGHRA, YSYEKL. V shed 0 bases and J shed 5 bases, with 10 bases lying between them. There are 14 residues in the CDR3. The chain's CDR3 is CASSQEAGFETQYF. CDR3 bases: TGCGCCAGCAGCCAAGAGGCAGGGTTCGAGACCCAGTACTTC.

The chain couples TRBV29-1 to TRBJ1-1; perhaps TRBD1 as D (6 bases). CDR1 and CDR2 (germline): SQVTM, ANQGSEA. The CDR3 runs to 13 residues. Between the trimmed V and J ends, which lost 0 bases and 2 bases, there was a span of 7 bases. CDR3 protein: CSVEEQGNTEAFF. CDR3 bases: TGCAGCGTTGAAGAACAGGGTAACACTGAAGCTTTCTTT.

CDR3 nucleotide sequence: TGTGCCAGCAGCGTAGCGGGGTCAGCGAGTTCCACTGAAGCTTTCTTT. This translates into CASSVAGSASSTEAFF. The rearrangement joins TRBV9 to TRBJ1-1; the D is unclear. Trimming stripped 0 bases from V and 4 bases from J, with 16 bases between. Germline V gene sequence: CDR1 SGDLS, CDR2 YYNGEE. This CDR3 is built from 16 residues. Using reference TRBV9 and TRBJ1-1 for the parts outside the CDR3, the full variable domain is DSGVTQTPKHLITATGQRVTLRCSPRSGDLSVYWYQQSLDQGLQFLIQYYNGEERAKGNILERFSAQQFPDLHSELNLSSLELGDSALYFCASSVAGSASSTEAFFGQGTRLTVV.

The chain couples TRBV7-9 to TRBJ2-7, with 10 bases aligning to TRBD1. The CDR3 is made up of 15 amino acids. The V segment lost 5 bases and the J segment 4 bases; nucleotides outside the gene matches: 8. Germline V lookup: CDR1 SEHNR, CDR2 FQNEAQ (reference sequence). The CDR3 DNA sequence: TGTGCCAGCAGCCCTCGGGACAGGGGTTTATACGAGCAGTACTTC. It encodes CASSPRDRGLYEQYF. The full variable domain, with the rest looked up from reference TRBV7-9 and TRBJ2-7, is DTGVSQNPRHKITKRGQNVTFRCDPISEHNRLYWYRQTLGQGPEFLTYFQNEAQLEKSRLLSDRFSAERPKGSFSTLEIQRTEQGDSAMYLCASSPRDRGLYEQYFGPGTRLTVT.

CDR3 residues: CASSQGVALQTQYF. In DNA form, the CDR3 reads TGTGCCAGCAGCCAAGGGGTAGCGTTGCAGACCCAGTACTTC. The chain has TRBV4-2 and TRBJ2-5; maybe TRBD2 (5 bases). V was clipped by 1 base and J by 6 bases, with 12 bases between them. The CDR3 spans 14 residues. CDR1 and CDR2 from the germline V gene are LGHNA and YNFKEQ.

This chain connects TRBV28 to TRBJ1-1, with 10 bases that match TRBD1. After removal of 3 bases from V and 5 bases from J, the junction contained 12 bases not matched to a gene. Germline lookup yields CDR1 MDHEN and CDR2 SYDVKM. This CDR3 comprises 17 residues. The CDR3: CASSLEGTGEFGTEAFF. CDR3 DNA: TGTGCCAGCAGTTTGGAGGGGACAGGGGAATTTGGGACTGAAGCTTTCTTT.

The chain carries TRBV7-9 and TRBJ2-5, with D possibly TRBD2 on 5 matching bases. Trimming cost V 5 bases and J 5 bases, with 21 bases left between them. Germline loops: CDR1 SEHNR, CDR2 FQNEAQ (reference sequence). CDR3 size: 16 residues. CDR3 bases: TGTGCCAGCAGCCCTCCGGAGGCCCGAGGAGTTGAGACCCAGTACTTC. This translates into CASSPPEARGVETQYF.

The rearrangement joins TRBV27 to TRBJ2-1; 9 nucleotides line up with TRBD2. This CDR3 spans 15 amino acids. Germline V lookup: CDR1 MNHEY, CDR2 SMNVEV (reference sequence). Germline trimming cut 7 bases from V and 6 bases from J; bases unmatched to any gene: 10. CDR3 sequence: CASMISGGVSNEQFF. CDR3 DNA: TGTGCCAGCATGATTAGCGGGGGCGTCTCCAATGAGCAGTTCTTC.

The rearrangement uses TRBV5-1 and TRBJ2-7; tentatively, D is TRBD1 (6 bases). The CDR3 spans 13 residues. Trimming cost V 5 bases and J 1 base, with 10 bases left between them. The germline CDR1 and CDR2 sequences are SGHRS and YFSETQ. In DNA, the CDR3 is TGCGCCAGCAGGGGGACATCGTCCTACGAGCAGTACTTC. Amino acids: CASRGTSSYEQYF.

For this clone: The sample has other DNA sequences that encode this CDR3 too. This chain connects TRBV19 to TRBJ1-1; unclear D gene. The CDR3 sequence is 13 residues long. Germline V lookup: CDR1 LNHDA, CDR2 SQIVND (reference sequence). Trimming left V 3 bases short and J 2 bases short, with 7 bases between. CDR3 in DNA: TGTGCCAGTAGTATGGAGGGCAACACTGAAGCTTTCTTT. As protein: CASSMEGNTEAFF.

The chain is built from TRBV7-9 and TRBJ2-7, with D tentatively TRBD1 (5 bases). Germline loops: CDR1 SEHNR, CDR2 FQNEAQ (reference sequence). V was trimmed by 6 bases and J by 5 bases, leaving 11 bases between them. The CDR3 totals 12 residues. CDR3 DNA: TGTGCCAGCAGAGGGGCGCTGGACGAGCAGTACTTC. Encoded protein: CASRGALDEQYF.

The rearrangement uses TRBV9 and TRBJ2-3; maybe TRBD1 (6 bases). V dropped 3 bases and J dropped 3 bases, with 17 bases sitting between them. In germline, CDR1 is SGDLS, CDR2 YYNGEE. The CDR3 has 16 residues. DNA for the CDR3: TGTGCCAGCAGCGCAGAGCAGGGGATTCTGACAGATACGCAGTATTTT. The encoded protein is CASSAEQGILTDTQYF.